This is a list of T cell receptor beta chains from one sample in a study of radiotherapy plus CTLA-4 blockade in lung cancer. The data were produced by immunoSEQ multiplex PCR, yet TCRdb's version contains in-frame clones alone and is incomplete. In the table there are some 50,000 clones, 70% to 90% of which are singletons. The specimen comprised peripheral blood, sampled from a patient treated with radiotherapy plus ipilimumab. The receptors shown here come from a human donor with non-small cell lung cancer whose response to radiotherapy plus ipilimumab could not be evaluated. Both conserved end residues are part of each CDR3. A D gene is named only where the DNA matches it firmly. Clone size is given for some rows only: seen once, a few or many times, or a class if the clone is expanded.

V gene,D gene,clone size,J gene,CDR3 protein,CDR3 DNA
TRBV2,TRBD2,NA,TRBJ2-7,CASSPLAGERPYEQYF,TGTGCCAGCAGTCCCCTAGCGGGAGAAAGACCCTACGAGCAGTACTTC
TRBV5-6,NA,once,TRBJ1-2,CASSLAQNYGYTF,TGTGCCAGCAGCTTGGCACAAAACTATGGCTACACCTTC
TRBV19,NA,NA,TRBJ1-3,CASRPHDSSGNTIYF,TGTGCCAGTCGACCGCATGACAGCTCTGGAAACACCATATATTTT
TRBV19,TRBD1,NA,TRBJ1-2,CASSTGQNYGYTF,TGTGCCAGTAGCACGGGACAGAACTATGGCTACACCTTC
TRBV9,TRBD1,once,TRBJ2-5,CASSPPGQGGETQYF,TGTGCCAGCAGCCCTCCGGGACAGGGAGGGGAGACCCAGTACTTC
TRBV30,NA,few,TRBJ1-1,CAWSSTGSEAFF,TGTGCCTGGAGTTCCACAGGCTCTGAAGCTTTCTTT
TRBV2,NA,few,TRBJ1-3,CASSQIPGLLGSGNTIYF,TGTGCCAGCAGCCAAATTCCAGGGTTATTGGGATCTGGAAACACCATATATTTT
TRBV27,TRBD2,NA,TRBJ2-2,CASSSFQGGSGELFF,TGTGCCAGCAGTTCGTTCCAGGGAGGGTCCGGGGAGCTGTTTTTT
TRBV28,NA,NA,TRBJ1-5,CASSFRSGYQPQHF,TGTGCCAGCAGTTTTCGGTCGGGGTATCAGCCCCAGCATTTT
TRBV6-5,TRBD1,NA,TRBJ1-1,CASSFTGGYTEAFF,TGTGCCAGCAGTTTTACAGGGGGATACACTGAAGCTTTCTTT
TRBV28,NA,few,TRBJ2-7,CASSPHPKTAAYEQYF,TGTGCCAGCAGTCCCCACCCCAAGACAGCTGCCTACGAGCAGTACTTC
TRBV11-2,NA,NA,TRBJ2-3,CASSLYLRTDTQYF,TGTGCCAGCAGCTTATATTTGAGGACAGATACGCAGTATTTT
TRBV28,NA,NA,TRBJ2-1,CASSLWGLSGEPYNEQFF,TGTGCCAGCAGTTTATGGGGGCTTTCAGGGGAACCCTACAATGAGCAGTTCTTC
TRBV25-1,TRBD1,few,TRBJ1-2,CASSEIGAGGKGYTF,TGTGCCAGCAGTGAAATTGGTGCAGGGGGCAAAGGCTACACCTTC
TRBV7-9,NA,NA,TRBJ2-3,CASSFAGGTDTQYF,TGTGCCAGCAGCTTTGCAGGGGGCACAGATACGCAGTATTTT
TRBV6-4,NA,medium-sized,TRBJ1-1,CASSDVQGVGNTEAFF,TGTGCCAGCAGTGACGTACAGGGCGTAGGTAACACTGAAGCTTTCTTT
TRBV7-6,NA,once,TRBJ1-1,CASSSRTDIMNTEAFF,TGTGCCAGCAGCTCCCGGACAGATATCATGAACACTGAAGCTTTCTTT
TRBV4-3,TRBD1,NA,TRBJ1-2,CASSQGTGVASGYTF,TGCGCCAGCAGCCAAGGGACAGGGGTGGCTTCTGGCTACACCTTC
TRBV7-9,TRBD1,NA,TRBJ1-5,CASSLTGDQPQHF,TGTGCCAGCAGCTTGACAGGGGACCAGCCCCAGCATTTT
TRBV9,NA,NA,TRBJ2-1,CASSVGGVSSYNEQFF,TGTGCCAGCAGCGTAGGCGGGGTTAGCTCCTACAATGAGCAGTTCTTC
TRBV7-9,NA,NA,TRBJ2-3,CASRPTGDTQYF,TGTGCCAGCAGACCGACAGGAGATACGCAGTATTTT
TRBV5-1,TRBD2,NA,TRBJ2-1,CASSLERLAGVSLDEQFF,TGCGCCAGCAGCTTGGAACGGCTAGCGGGAGTTTCTCTCGATGAGCAGTTCTTC
TRBV19,NA,NA,TRBJ2-4,CASSINPGHKSSKNIQYF,TGTGCCAGTAGTATAAACCCGGGACATAAATCATCCAAAAACATTCAGTACTTC
TRBV19,TRBD1,once,TRBJ2-1,CASSPPGQGRYNEQFF,TGTGCCAGTTCACCTCCGGGACAGGGTCGCTACAATGAGCAGTTCTTC
TRBV28,NA,NA,TRBJ1-1,CASSLRHNTEAFF,TGTGCCAGCAGTTTAAGACATAACACTGAAGCTTTCTTT
TRBV29-1,NA,once,TRBJ2-1,CSVGTDYNEQFF,TGCAGCGTTGGCACTGACTACAATGAGCAGTTCTTC
TRBV11-2,TRBD2,NA,TRBJ2-5,CASSSQGGRGETQYF,TGTGCCAGCAGCTCGCAGGGCGGGAGGGGGGAGACCCAGTACTTC
TRBV6-1,TRBD2,NA,TRBJ2-7,CASSVRLAGANEQYF,TGTGCCAGCAGTGTAAGACTAGCGGGAGCCAACGAGCAGTACTTC
TRBV2,TRBD2,NA,TRBJ2-2,CASRVLATKNTGELFF,TGTGCCAGCAGAGTACTAGCGACTAAGAACACCGGGGAGCTGTTTTTT
TRBV9,NA,NA,TRBJ1-3,CASSLQGRGNTIYF,TGTGCCAGCAGCTTACAGGGACGCGGAAACACCATATATTTT
TRBV29-1,NA,NA,TRBJ2-3,CSVRTAKGTDTQYF,TGCAGCGTTCGGACAGCTAAAGGGACAGATACGCAGTATTTT
TRBV6-5,NA,NA,TRBJ1-1,CASRYYTGSESEAFF,TGTGCCAGCAGGTACTACACAGGGTCGGAGTCTGAAGCTTTCTTT
TRBV6-5,NA,once,TRBJ1-2,CASSSGGGYGYTF,TGTGCCAGCAGCTCTGGCGGCGGGTATGGCTACACCTTC
TRBV2,TRBD1,NA,TRBJ2-1,CASRKTGNVNANEQFF,TGTGCCTCAAGAAAGACAGGGAACGTCAACGCAAATGAGCAGTTCTTC
TRBV14,TRBD1,NA,TRBJ1-2,CASSPPGQRNYYGYTF,TGTGCCAGCAGTCCACCGGGACAGAGGAACTACTATGGCTACACCTTC
TRBV9,TRBD1,once,TRBJ2-2,CASSVQGAGTGELFF,TGTGCCAGCAGCGTACAGGGGGCTGGTACCGGGGAGCTGTTTTTT
TRBV6-5,NA,few,TRBJ1-2,CASSIQWATNYGYTF,TGTGCCAGCAGTATCCAGTGGGCTACTAACTATGGCTACACCTTC
TRBV20-1,NA,NA,TRBJ2-1,CSASLGGQFF,TGCAGTGCTAGTCTGGGGGGGCAGTTCTTC
TRBV18,NA,NA,TRBJ1-5,CASSAGGAGSNQPQHF,TGTGCCAGCTCAGCCGGGGGGGCGGGTAGCAATCAGCCCCAGCATTTT
TRBV29-1,NA,once,TRBJ1-2,CSVEGMQGYTF,TGCAGCGTTGAAGGGATGCAGGGATACACCTTC
TRBV19,NA,NA,TRBJ2-1,CASSIELAILNEQFF,TGTGCCAGTAGTATAGAATTAGCGATCCTCAATGAGCAGTTCTTC
TRBV19,TRBD1,NA,TRBJ2-3,CASSPDRDRATDTQYF,TGTGCCAGTAGCCCCGACAGGGATCGGGCCACAGATACGCAGTATTTT
TRBV12-2,NA,NA,TRBJ1-1,CASRFRDRGGWNTEAFF,TGTGCAAGTCGCTTTAGGGACAGGGGGGGCTGGAACACTGAAGCTTTCTTT
TRBV6-5,NA,NA,TRBJ2-7,CASSYEGIYSYEQYF,TGTGCCAGCAGTTACGAGGGAATCTACTCCTACGAGCAGTACTTC
TRBV6-8,NA,NA,TRBJ1-2,CAPARVLGYGYTF,TGTGCTCCAGCACGGGTTTTGGGCTATGGCTACACCTTC
TRBV10-3,TRBD1,NA,TRBJ2-3,CAISEGQGRTDTQYF,TGTGCCATCAGTGAGGGACAGGGGCGCACAGATACGCAGTATTTT
TRBV4-2,NA,NA,TRBJ1-4,CASSQGGEREKLFF,TGTGCCAGCAGCCAAGGGGGGGAACGAGAAAAACTGTTTTTT
TRBV28,TRBD2,NA,TRBJ2-3,CASSRAGVRTDTQYF,TGTGCCAGCAGTCGCGCGGGAGTTCGCACAGATACGCAGTATTTT